A single sample gave rise to the 12 T cell receptor beta chains below, sequenced in a study of early T cells in non-severe SARS-CoV-2 infection (TCRdb year 2021). The library was prepared using 5' RACE. Sequencing relied on a NextSeq 500. Using fastp at Q25 and MiXCR, TCRdb reprocessed the public reads and kept productive beta chains. CDR3 protein duplicates are merged, each entry listing the most common genes and DNA. In this sample the table shows tens of thousands of distinct CDR3 sequences, 6.6% of which occur a single time. Around 2.5% of the sample goes to the ten largest clones. Specimen: whole blood. Source of these receptors: an adult who was a healthcare worker with PCR-confirmed SARS-CoV-2 infection or an uninfected control (not recorded which).

This clonotype was detected ten times or more. This chain connects TRBV6-6 to TRBJ1-1; TRBD1 might be the D (6 bases). The germline gives CDR1 MNHNY, CDR2 SVGAGI (reference sequence). The V and J ends lost 5 bases and 4 bases respectively, with 14 bases between them. This CDR3 has 14 amino acids. CDR3 in amino acids: CASSHRDARTEAFF. The CDR3 nucleotides read TGTGCCAGCAGTCACAGGGACGCTCGCACTGAAGCTTTCTTT.

There are many counts of this clonotype. The J gene is TRBJ1-3, the V gene TRBV7-2; TRBD1 matches at 9 bases. Germline V gives CDR1 SGHTA, CDR2 FQGNSA. The CDR3 has 14 amino acids. The junction had 1 base not matched to a gene; V was cut back by 6 bases and J by 1 base. As DNA, the CDR3 is TGTGCCAGCAGGACAGGGGGATCTGGAAACACCATATATTTT. This codes for CASRTGGSGNTIYF.

This clonotype has just a few counts. For the CDR3, the DNA is TGTGCCAGCAGCTTAGACAGGGGGACTGAAGCTTTCTTT. It is translated as CASSLDRGTEAFF. This chain joins TRBV7-9 and TRBJ1-1, with 8 bases identical to TRBD1. Germline V gives CDR1 SEHNR, CDR2 FQNEAQ (reference sequence). V trimming: 1 base; J trimming: 5 bases; junction bases outside the gene matches: 0. The length of the CDR3 is 13 residues.

This clonotype occurred a few times. This chain joins TRBV19 and TRBJ2-7; TRBD2 matches 14 bases. The V and J ends lost 5 bases and 2 bases, in that order; junction bases with no gene match: 14. The CDR3 has 19 residues. CDR1 and CDR2 (germline): LNHDA, SQIVND (reference sequence). CDR3 sequence: CASSGNSGLAGVSAYEQYF. DNA of the CDR3: TGTGCCAGTAGTGGAAATTCGGGACTAGCGGGAGTAAGCGCCTACGAGCAGTACTTC. Full variable domain (outside the CDR3, taken from reference TRBV19 and TRBJ2-7): DGGITQSPKYLFRKEGQNVTLSCEQNLNHDAMYWYRQDPGQGLRLIYYSQIVNDFQKGDIAEGYSVSREKKESFPLTVTSAQKNPTAFYLCASSGNSGLAGVSAYEQYFGPGTRLTVT.

This clonotype came up many times. This sequence joins TRBV7-2 and TRBJ2-7, with D perhaps TRBD1 (6 bases). From germline, CDR1 is SGHTA and CDR2 FQGNSA. The CDR3 covers 15 residues. Trimming took off 5 bases at V and 0 bases at J, with 14 bases between the two ends. CDR3 coding DNA: TGTGCCAGCAGCCCACAGGGTTACCCCTCCTACGAGCAGTACTTC. It encodes CASSPQGYPSYEQYF.

This clonotype was seen at least ten times. The rearrangement joins TRBV7-9 to TRBJ2-6, with 8 bases aligning to TRBD1. CDR1 SEHNR and CDR2 FQNEAQ come from the germline V gene (reference sequence). V lost 5 bases, J lost 4 bases, and 7 bases stayed unmatched. CDR3 length: 16 residues. The CDR3, as DNA: TGTGCCAGCAGCACCCAGGGGGCGCTCGGGGCCAACGTCCTGACTTTC. It yields the protein CASSTQGALGANVLTF.

This clonotype came up a few times. The chain carries TRBV12-3 or TRBV12-4 and TRBJ1-6, with D unclear. The length of the CDR3 is 12 residues. With 5 bases removed from V and 11 bases from J, the gap between germline ends came to 10 bases. The CDR3 nucleotides are TGTGCCAGCAGTCCTAGCCCCGCACCCCTCCACTTT. The encoded protein is CASSPSPAPLHF.

There are a few counts of this clonotype. The chain carries TRBV7-9 and TRBJ2-5; 7 positions match TRBD2. The V segment lost 5 bases and the J segment 2 bases; nucleotides outside the gene matches: 8. The CDR3 consists of 15 residues. Germline V CDR1 and CDR2: SEHNR, FQNEAQ (reference sequence). CDR3 sequence: CASSPPASGQETQYF. The CDR3 nucleotides read TGTGCCAGCAGCCCACCGGCTAGCGGACAAGAGACCCAGTACTTC.

This clonotype was observed many times. The genes are TRBV7-3 and TRBJ2-7; 7 nucleotides agree with TRBD2. The trim removed 2 bases at V and 3 bases at J, leaving 7 bases unmatched. Germline V gene lookup returns CDR1 SGHTA and CDR2 FQGTGA. The CDR3 loop spans 15 amino acids. CDR3 bases: TGTGCCAGCAGCTTAGAACGGGGGAGGGACTACGAGCAGTACTTC. Translation: CASSLERGRDYEQYF.

This clonotype was detected ten times or more. This chain uses TRBV7-3 with TRBJ2-7; D may be TRBD2 (5 bases). There are 15 residues in the CDR3. Germline V gene sequence: CDR1 SGHTA, CDR2 FQGTGA. The V end was cut by 2 bases, the J end by 0 bases, with 11 bases between. CDR3 nucleotide sequence: TGTGCCAGCAGCTTAGGAAGAGGGCGCTCCTACGAGCAGTACTTC. This codes for CASSLGRGRSYEQYF.

This clonotype was detected ten times or more. For the CDR3, the DNA is TGCAGCGTCGAGGGACAAGAGACCCAGTACTTC. Residues: CSVEGQETQYF. The chain employs TRBV29-1 and TRBJ2-5; D may be TRBD2 (5 bases). This CDR3 is 11 amino acids long. The germline V gene encodes CDR1 SQVTM and CDR2 ANQGSEA. Trimming cost V 6 bases and J 2 bases, with 7 bases left between them.

This clonotype was seen a few times. The gene calls are TRBV11-2 and TRBJ2-7, with D possibly matching TRBD2 (7 bases). V was shortened by 4 bases and J by 2 bases, with 18 bases between the two germline ends. This CDR3 comprises 16 residues. CDR1 is SGHAT and CDR2 is FQNNGV in the germline V gene. CDR3 sequence (DNA): TGTGCCAGCAGCTCCGGGGGGCTAGCGGAGCCCTACGAGCAGTACTTC. This encodes CASSSGGLAEPYEQYF.